This T cell receptor beta chain was recovered during a study of spatial heterogeneity in lung cancer. Study background: Every unique TCR and UMI combination, on average, appeared more than ten times in raw reads.

In this sample, this clonotype is medium-sized (0.01 to 0.1%). Its target is not known. Study-wide results and caveats: Within tumors, counts of expanded alpha and beta TCRs tracked tumor mutation counts.

MiXCR, applied by TCRdb to the 5' RACE reads, yields one record per CDR3 protein. The sample lists around 8,100 distinct CDR3 sequences; roughly 13% were seen once. Regarding time point: sample taken at primary tumor resection. 72 TRACERx patients with early, untreated non-small cell lung cancer donated samples. V dropped 4 bases and J dropped 7 bases, with 13 bases sitting between them. The CDR3 consists of 13 residues. Germline V lookup: CDR1 KGHSH, CDR2 LQKENI. Source: lung tumor tissue, taken at surgery. The receptor was derived from a female donor with early-stage non-small cell lung cancer. The V gene is TRBV18, the J gene TRBJ1-1, with D hard to call. This chain's CDR3 is CASSHPSIDEAFF. The CDR3 DNA reads TGTGCCAGCTCACACCCCTCTATTGATGAAGCTTTCTTT.